These 14 T cell receptor beta chains came from one sample sequenced in a study of blood T cell repertoires in COVID-19 (dated by TCRdb to about 2020). Libraries were prepared through the immunoSEQ multiplex PCR assay. Held by TCRdb, this immuneACCESS table contains in-frame sequences only and omits some clones. Under half of the omission traces to an unresolved V gene where checked; the cause of the rest is unknown. In all, the sample holds about 130,000 clones, and about 88% of those were seen once. The ten largest clones take up less than 5% of the sample. Sequencing input: peripheral blood. These receptors came from a man aged 60 to 69 with COVID-19, enrolled during active disease.

This clone showed up just once. The rearrangement joins TRBV7-9 to TRBJ1-1; the match to TRBD1 covers 7 bases. The CDR3 extends over 13 amino acids. CDR1 is SEHNR, CDR2 FQNEAQ, per germline (reference sequence). V lost 5 bases and J lost 5; bases outside the gene matches: 5. The CDR3 region is CASSPQGDTEAFF. CDR3 nucleotides: TGTGCCAGCAGCCCCCAGGGGGATACTGAAGCTTTCTTT.

The table lists this clone with a few counts. The chain couples TRBV6-5 to TRBJ2-5; D perhaps matches TRBD2 (5 bases). The germline gives CDR1 MNHEY, CDR2 SVGAGI. Trimming stripped 8 bases from V and 5 bases from J, with 18 bases between. The CDR3 covers 14 residues. CDR3 amino acids: CASPSGLSWETQYF. CDR3 in DNA: TGTGCCAGCCCCTCGGGGTTGTCGTGGGAGACCCAGTACTTC.

The J gene is TRBJ2-7, the V gene TRBV12-5; D may be TRBD2 (7 bases). This CDR3 has 12 amino acids. V lost 8 bases and J 2 bases, leaving 10 bases between the germline ends. Per germline, CDR1 LGHNT and CDR2 FRNRAP. The CDR3 nucleotides are TGTGCTAGTCGGGGGGCAACCTACGAGCAGTACTTC. Encoded protein: CASRGATYEQYF.

V and J are TRBV11-2 and TRBJ2-2; D ambiguous. Germline loops: CDR1 SGHAT, CDR2 FQNNGV. The CDR3 totals 14 residues. Trimming shortened V by 9 bases and J by 1 base, and 12 bases separated the two germline ends. In DNA form, the CDR3 reads TGTGCCAGTGCCCGGCGAGGGAACACCGGGGAGCTGTTTTTT. It yields the protein CASARRGNTGELFF.

V gene TRBV15 combines with J gene TRBJ2-3; D perhaps matches TRBD1 (6 bases). The CDR3 loop spans 15 amino acids. Germline values: CDR1 LNHNV, CDR2 YYDKDF (reference sequence). Trimming stripped 2 bases from V and 1 base from J, with 10 bases between. Here the CDR3 reads CATSRQQGGTDTQYF. The CDR3 coding sequence is TGTGCCACCAGCAGACAACAGGGAGGCACAGATACGCAGTATTTT.

The rearrangement uses TRBV30 and TRBJ2-1; 10 bases match TRBD2. Germline-derived CDR1 and CDR2 are GTSNPN and SVGIG (reference sequence). The CDR3 consists of 15 residues. Trimming took 0 bases from V and 6 from J; bases not matched to a gene: 5. DNA for the CDR3: TGTGCCTGGAGTGTACTACTAGCGGGGAGCAATGAGCAGTTCTTC. Its protein product is CAWSVLLAGSNEQFF.

This chain joins TRBV28 and TRBJ2-5; TRBD1 aligns across 9 bases. Losses at the gene ends were 3 bases for V and 14 bases for J; bases not matched to a gene: 16. This CDR3 spans 15 amino acids. Germline assignment: CDR1 MDHEN and CDR2 SYDVKM. CDR3 region: CASSLRTGAADVPYF. The CDR3 region has the DNA TGTGCCAGCAGTTTGAGGACAGGGGCGGCGGATGTCCCATACTTC.

This chain links TRBV10-2 with TRBJ2-1; 12 nucleotides align to TRBD2. From germline, CDR1 is WSHSY and CDR2 SAAADI. Trimming at V came to 3 bases and at J to 6 bases, leaving 6 bases not matched to a gene. The CDR3 contains 16 residues. DNA for the CDR3: TGCGCCAGCAGTGATCCCGGACTAGCGGGAAGCAATGAGCAGTTCTTC. Translated, it gives CASSDPGLAGSNEQFF.

This chain joins TRBV29-1 and TRBJ2-3, with a possible D match to TRBD1 (5 bases). The ends were cut back, 5 bases at V and 0 bases at J, with 12 bases in the middle. The CDR3 is 14 amino acids. Germline CDR1 reads SQVTM; CDR2 reads ANQGSEA. The CDR3 nucleotides are TGCAGCGTTTCCGCTGGGGCAAGCACAGATACGCAGTATTTT. Translating gives CSVSAGASTDTQYF.

The rearrangement links TRBV6-5 to TRBJ1-1, with D possibly matching TRBD1 (5 bases). CDR3 size: 14 residues. Germline V lookup: CDR1 MNHEY, CDR2 SVGAGI. V shed 5 bases and J shed 3 bases, with 13 bases lying between them. CDR3 sequence reads: CASSLDSGYTEAFF. CDR3 nucleotides: TGTGCCAGCAGTCTAGACAGTGGGTACACTGAAGCTTTCTTT.

This clone occurred once. V and J are TRBV28 and TRBJ1-1, with no clear D. Deletions cut 6 bases from V and 5 bases from J, with 10 bases between. The CDR3 consists of 12 residues. Germline V gives CDR1 MDHEN, CDR2 SYDVKM. The CDR3 region has the DNA TGTGCCAGCAGGGCCTCCTGGACTGAAGCTTTCTTT. Encoded protein: CASRASWTEAFF.

The V and J genes are TRBV12-5 and TRBJ1-2, with 8 bases fitting TRBD1. The V and J ends lost 1 base and 2 bases, in that order; junction bases with no gene match: 21. Looked up from germline, CDR1 is LGHNT and CDR2 is FRNRAP. CDR3 length: 21 residues. The CDR3 loop reads CASGLAQGAGGWAIGNYGYTF. CDR3 coding DNA: TGTGCTAGTGGTTTGGCCCAAGGGGCAGGGGGCTGGGCAATAGGAAACTATGGCTACACCTTC.

The chain is built from TRBV9 and TRBJ2-7; no clear D gene. V dropped 4 bases and J dropped 4 bases, with 12 bases sitting between them. The CDR3 sequence is 13 residues long. From germline, CDR1 is SGDLS and CDR2 YYNGEE. CDR3 coding DNA: TGTGCCAGCAGCCCGAGCGAACCTTACGAGCAGTACTTC. Protein sequence: CASSPSEPYEQYF.

V is TRBV27 and J is TRBJ2-7, with 7 bases matching TRBD2. The germline V gene encodes CDR1 MNHEY and CDR2 SMNVEV (reference sequence). The ends lost 5 bases at V and 6 bases at J; junction bases unmatched: 22. The CDR3 consists of 18 residues. CDR3: CASSITPLAVQVMGEQYF. DNA for the CDR3: TGTGCCAGCAGTATCACCCCGCTAGCGGTTCAAGTGATGGGCGAGCAGTACTTC.